The 32 T cell receptor beta chains reported below all come from one sample, sequenced in a study of shared clonotypes between healthy human individuals. Only in-frame clones appear in the TCRdb table, and some are missing; sequencing was by immunoSEQ multiplex PCR. This sample has some 2,000,000 clones; less than 95% occur once, and the top ten carry 0.9% to 1.4%. Naive CD8 cells comprised CD45RO-negative, CCR7-positively selected cells, excluding terminally differentiated effector memory CD45RA+ cells. Sequenced: naive CD8+ T cells sorted from blood. These receptor sequences come from a man between 18 and 35 years old in good health.

The chain carries TRBV10-1 and TRBJ2-1; 7 bases are a match to TRBD2. After removal of 4 bases from V and 8 bases from J, the junction contained 8 bases not matched to a gene. The V gene's germline CDR1 is WNHNN and CDR2 SYGVQD (reference sequence). This CDR3 region has 14 residues. This CDR3 is CASSVAGVEDEQFF. CDR3 in DNA: TGCGCCAGCAGTGTTGCGGGAGTAGAGGATGAGCAGTTCTTC.

The table lists this clone with a count of one. This chain links TRBV30 with TRBJ2-3; 7 positions match TRBD2. This CDR3 has 15 residues. Germline CDR1 reads GTSNPN; CDR2 reads SVGIG (reference sequence). The ends lost 1 base at V and 0 bases at J; junction bases unmatched: 4. CDR3 DNA: TGTGCCTGGAGTGCTTGGCGGGAGAGCACAGATACGCAGTATTTT. It translates to CAWSAWRESTDTQYF.

This chain connects TRBV27 to TRBJ2-1, with 7 bases aligning to TRBD1. Germline V CDR1 and CDR2: MNHEY, SMNVEV (reference sequence). The length of the CDR3 is 16 residues. V dropped 4 bases and J dropped 0; count of bases not matched to a gene: 6. Here the CDR3 DNA reads TGTGCCAGCAGTTCACAGGGGCCAAGCTCCTACAATGAGCAGTTCTTC. It yields the protein CASSSQGPSSYNEQFF.

The chain uses TRBV18 and TRBJ1-6, with a possible D match to TRBD1 (5 bases). V shed 2 bases and J shed 2 bases, with 7 bases lying between them. The CDR3 spans 15 residues. The germline V gene encodes CDR1 KGHSH and CDR2 LQKENI. DNA for the CDR3: TGTGCCAGCTCACCAGCAGGGACCTATAATTCACCCCTCCACTTT. Translating gives CASSPAGTYNSPLHF.

The chain couples TRBV4-3 to TRBJ2-7, with 8 nucleotides matching TRBD2. CDR3 length equals 15 residues. Trimming at V came to 0 bases and at J to 4 bases, leaving 5 bases not matched to a gene. Germline CDR1 LGHNA, CDR2 YSLEER. The DNA of the CDR3 is TGCGCCAGCAGCCAAGATGCGGGGGGCTTATACGAGCAGTACTTC. It is translated as CASSQDAGGLYEQYF.

This sequence joins TRBV27 and TRBJ2-3; TRBD2 matches at 8 bases. The CDR3 is made up of 15 amino acids. The germline V gene has CDR1 MNHEY and CDR2 SMNVEV (reference sequence). Losses at the gene ends were 2 bases for V and 5 bases for J; bases not matched to a gene: 6. The CDR3 region is CASSLQAGVGDTQYF. CDR3 coding DNA: TGTGCCAGCAGTTTACAAGCGGGGGTGGGAGATACGCAGTATTTT.

The V and J genes are TRBV7-9 and TRBJ2-2; the D call may be TRBD1 or TRBD2 (5 bases each). CDR1 is SEHNR and CDR2 is FQNEAQ in the germline V gene (reference sequence). The CDR3 length is 16 residues. V gave up 5 bases and J gave up 6 bases, with 19 bases separating them. The chain's CDR3 is CASSPPRVGDAGELFF. The CDR3 nucleotides read TGTGCCAGCAGCCCGCCGAGGGTGGGGGACGCCGGGGAGCTGTTTTTT.

This chain uses TRBV6-1 with TRBJ2-7, with TRBD1 as a possible D gene (5 bases). The CDR3 loop spans 16 amino acids. The germline V gene encodes CDR1 MNHNS and CDR2 SASEGT. The germline V and J ends were trimmed by 1 base and 0 bases, with 13 bases remaining between them. CDR3 in DNA: TGTGCCAGCAGTGAAGAGTGGCGACAGCCCTCCTACGAGCAGTACTTC. It specifies CASSEEWRQPSYEQYF.

This clone was observed once. V usage is TRBV7-2 and J usage is TRBJ2-1; the D is unclear. V lost 2 bases and J 6 bases, leaving 14 bases between the germline ends. The germline V gene has CDR1 SGHTA and CDR2 FQGNSA. CDR3 length: 15 residues. CDR3 sequence reads: CASSLHNALSNEQFF. The CDR3 nucleotides read TGTGCCAGCAGCTTACATAACGCTCTTTCCAATGAGCAGTTCTTC.

The chain links TRBV7-8 to TRBJ1-2; no definite D call. CDR3 length: 15 residues. V was pared by 2 bases and J by 6 bases, with 16 bases between. Germline CDR1 is SGHVS and CDR2 is FQNEAQ. CDR3 sequence: CASSLPPGPADGYTF. The CDR3 DNA reads as TGTGCCAGCAGCTTACCTCCGGGCCCGGCGGATGGCTACACCTTC.

This clone was detected only a few times. This rearrangement joins TRBV6-6 to TRBJ1-1; no clear D gene. The CDR3 has 14 residues. Germline CDR1 is MNHNY and CDR2 is SVGAGI (reference sequence). V shed 2 bases and J shed 0 bases, with 7 bases lying between them. CDR3 sequence reads: CASSYGHLNTEAFF. As DNA, the CDR3 is TGTGCCAGCAGTTACGGCCATTTGAACACTGAAGCTTTCTTT.

V usage is TRBV7-9 and J usage is TRBJ2-3; D uncertain. The V and J ends lost 5 bases and 0 bases respectively, with 12 bases between them. The CDR3 has 15 amino acids. In germline, CDR1 is SEHNR, CDR2 FQNEAQ (reference sequence). CDR3: CASSLESGSTDTQYF. The DNA for the CDR3 is TGTGCCAGCAGCCTAGAATCGGGCAGCACAGATACGCAGTATTTT.

The chain links TRBV2 to TRBJ2-5; possible D gene TRBD1, 6 bases. The germline gives CDR1 SNHLY, CDR2 FYNNEI. Trimming removed 3 bases from V and 1 base from J, with 9 bases in between. The CDR3 totals 14 residues. CDR3 region: CASSEGHLQETQYF. CDR3 in DNA: TGTGCCAGCAGTGAGGGACACCTCCAAGAGACCCAGTACTTC.

Details on this clone: Additional DNA sequences in this sample encode the identical CDR3. The gene calls are TRBV5-6 and TRBJ1-1; D gene unclear. Germline V CDR1 and CDR2: SGHDT, YYEEEE. The CDR3 covers 13 residues. Between the trimmed V and J ends, which lost 2 bases and 1 base, there was a span of 6 bases. DNA for the CDR3: TGTGCCAGCAGCTTCGGTGGGAACACTGAAGCTTTCTTT. This codes for CASSFGGNTEAFF.

In the case of this clone: Other DNA sequences in the same sample also yield this CDR3. The V and J genes are TRBV11-2 and TRBJ2-7; 10 bases line up with TRBD2. Germline V gene data show CDR1 as SGHAT and CDR2 as FQNNGV. This CDR3 has 16 residues. J was trimmed by 3 bases and V by 0 bases; bases with no gene match: 5. CDR3 sequence reads: CASSLDRLAGGYEQYF. DNA of the CDR3: TGTGCCAGCAGCTTAGATAGACTAGCGGGTGGCTACGAGCAGTACTTC. The full variable domain, in which reference TRBV11-2 and TRBJ2-7 provide the parts outside the CDR3, is EAGVAQSPRYKIIEKRQSVAFWCNPISGHATLYWYQQILGQGPKLLIQFQNNGVVDDSQLPKDRFSAERLKGVDSTLKIQPAKLEDSAVYLCASSLDRLAGGYEQYFGPGTRLTVT.

The chain uses TRBV4-1 and TRBJ2-1; TRBD2 agrees at 9 bases. The CDR3 has 15 residues. The germline gives CDR1 MGHRA, CDR2 YSYEKL. Trimming at V came to 1 base and at J to 3 bases, leaving 1 base not matched to a gene. The CDR3, as DNA: TGCGCCAGCAGCCAAGGTAGCGGGAGCTACAATGAGCAGTTCTTC. It translates to CASSQGSGSYNEQFF.

V and J are TRBV10-2 and TRBJ2-3; the D gene could be TRBD1 or TRBD2 (6 bases each). CDR3 length equals 16 residues. Trimming pared 4 bases from V and 2 bases from J, leaving 16 bases between. Germline lookup yields CDR1 WSHSY and CDR2 SAAADI. The CDR3 region is CASSVQGTPTTDTQYF. DNA of the CDR3: TGCGCCAGCAGTGTTCAGGGGACTCCTACCACAGATACGCAGTATTTT.

V usage is TRBV30 and J usage is TRBJ2-3, with D unresolved. Germline V lookup: CDR1 GTSNPN, CDR2 SVGIG (reference sequence). Between the trimmed V and J ends, which lost 4 bases and 0 bases, there was a span of 11 bases. The CDR3 consists of 14 residues. DNA of the CDR3: TGTGCCTGGACTGGATCTTCTAGCACAGATACGCAGTATTTT. It yields the protein CAWTGSSSTDTQYF.

The J gene is TRBJ1-4, the V gene TRBV27, with a possible D match to TRBD1 (6 bases). In germline, CDR1 is MNHEY, CDR2 SMNVEV (reference sequence). Deletions cut 5 bases from V and 8 bases from J, with 18 bases between. This CDR3 region has 15 residues. As DNA, the CDR3 is TGTGCCAGCAGTAGACGGGGGGCTTCACCCGAAAAACTGTTTTTT. Protein sequence: CASSRRGASPEKLFF. The complete variable domain, with remaining parts taken from reference TRBV27 and TRBJ1-4, reads EAQVTQNPRYLITVTGKKLTVTCSQNMNHEYMSWYRQDPGLGLRQIYYSMNVEVTDKGDVPEGYKVSRKEKRNFPLILESPSPNQTSLYFCASSRRGASPEKLFFGSGTQLSVL.

The rearrangement uses TRBV15 and TRBJ2-7; 7 positions match TRBD1. The CDR3 is 19 amino acids. The germline V gene has CDR1 LNHNV and CDR2 YYDKDF (reference sequence). V shed 0 bases and J 3 bases; nucleotides not matched to a gene: 17. CDR3 loop: CATSRDFGDRQGLSYEQYF. In DNA, the CDR3 is TGTGCCACCAGCAGAGATTTTGGGGACCGACAGGGATTAAGCTACGAGCAGTACTTC.

The chain has TRBV10-1 and TRBJ2-1, with D tentatively TRBD2 (5 bases). This CDR3 contains 15 residues. V was clipped by 3 bases and J by 7 bases, with 16 bases between them. The germline V gene encodes CDR1 WNHNN and CDR2 SYGVQD (reference sequence). The CDR3: CASSDPSTGINEQFF. CDR3 nucleotide sequence: TGCGCCAGCAGTGACCCCAGCACCGGGATTAATGAGCAGTTCTTC.

This rearrangement joins TRBV6-5 to TRBJ1-1; D not certain. The CDR3 runs 14 residues. The germline V gene encodes CDR1 MNHEY and CDR2 SVGAGI. V lost 2 bases and J 3 bases, leaving 10 bases between the germline ends. This CDR3 reads CASSYQEGYTEAFF. The CDR3 DNA follows: TGTGCCAGCAGTTACCAGGAAGGGTACACTGAAGCTTTCTTT.

This rearrangement joins TRBV7-9 to TRBJ2-3; TRBD2 is a possible D gene (5 bases). Germline V gene lookup returns CDR1 SEHNR and CDR2 FQNEAQ (reference sequence). Trimming stripped 8 bases from V and 7 bases from J, with 7 bases between. The CDR3 contains 10 residues. The CDR3 DNA is TGTGCCAGCTCCGGGAATACGCAGTATTTT. Translation: CASSGNTQYF.

This clone has a handful of counts. The CDR3 region is CASSIAANQPQHF. CDR3 coding DNA: TGTGCCAGTAGTATAGCAGCTAATCAGCCCCAGCATTTT. The chain recombines TRBV19 with TRBJ1-5; D gene uncertain. V was cut by 1 base and J by 4 bases, with 5 bases left in between. This CDR3 region has 13 residues. The germline gives CDR1 LNHDA, CDR2 SQIVND (reference sequence).

This clone appeared once. V gene TRBV28 combines with J gene TRBJ2-7; perhaps TRBD1 as D (6 bases). The CDR3 length is 15 residues. The germline V gene encodes CDR1 MDHEN and CDR2 SYDVKM. V shed 5 bases and J shed 6 bases, with 20 bases lying between them. The CDR3, as DNA: TGTGCCAGCAGTCCCGGTTTAAGGGGGAAAGGCGAGCAGTACTTC. It translates to CASSPGLRGKGEQYF.

V usage is TRBV7-9 and J usage is TRBJ2-7; D is perhaps TRBD2 (6 bases). The CDR3 is 13 residues long. The V and J ends lost 5 bases and 5 bases respectively, with 13 bases between them. Germline CDR1 is SEHNR and CDR2 is FQNEAQ (reference sequence). CDR3 protein: CASSAPGGNEQYF. CDR3 DNA: TGTGCCAGCAGCGCACCTGGGGGGAACGAGCAGTACTTC.

J is TRBJ1-1 and V is TRBV7-6; D perhaps matches TRBD1 (5 bases). V lost 5 bases, J lost 0 bases, and 13 bases lay in between. The CDR3 contains 15 residues. The germline CDR1 and CDR2 sequences are SGHVS and FNYEAQ. The CDR3 sequence is CASSPERDLNTEAFF. DNA of the CDR3: TGTGCCAGCAGCCCAGAGCGGGACCTGAACACTGAAGCTTTCTTT.

The chain links TRBV18 to TRBJ2-2; D remains ambiguous. Germline V gives CDR1 KGHSH, CDR2 LQKENI. V was pared by 4 bases and J by 7 bases, with 7 bases between. The length of the CDR3 is 12 residues. The CDR3 DNA reads TGTGCCAGCTCACTGACTGACGGGGAGCTGTTTTTT. This translates into CASSLTDGELFF. The whole variable domain, remainder taken from reference TRBV18 and TRBJ2-2, is NAGVMQNPRHLVRRRGQEARLRCSPMKGHSHVYWYRQLPEEGLKFMVYLQKENIIDESGMPKERFSAEFPKEGPSILRIQQVVRGDSAAYFCASSLTDGELFFGEGSRLTVL.

The J gene is TRBJ1-1, the V gene TRBV19, with D perhaps TRBD1 (6 bases). This CDR3 spans 15 amino acids. The ends were cut back, 8 bases at V and 1 base at J, with 17 bases in the middle. In germline, CDR1 is LNHDA, CDR2 SQIVND (reference sequence). CDR3 region: CASEGRKQGNTEAFF. CDR3 bases: TGTGCCAGTGAGGGGAGAAAACAGGGGAACACTGAAGCTTTCTTT. Complete variable domain (other parts from reference TRBV19 and TRBJ1-1): DGGITQSPKYLFRKEGQNVTLSCEQNLNHDAMYWYRQDPGQGLRLIYYSQIVNDFQKGDIAEGYSVSREKKESFPLTVTSAQKNPTAFYLCASEGRKQGNTEAFFGQGTRLTVV.

The chain has TRBV5-1 and TRBJ2-4; 9 bases match TRBD1. The CDR3 is 15 amino acids. In germline, CDR1 is SGHRS, CDR2 YFSETQ. The trim removed 4 bases at V and 4 bases at J, leaving 6 bases unmatched. CDR3 loop: CASSSIGTGKNIQYF. In DNA, the CDR3 is TGCGCCAGCAGCAGTATCGGGACAGGGAAAAACATTCAGTACTTC.

This chain uses TRBV29-1 with TRBJ1-2; D is unresolved. The V gene lost 2 bases and the J gene lost 7 bases, with 11 bases spanning the gap. Germline CDR1 reads SQVTM; CDR2 reads ANQGSEA. The CDR3 has 12 amino acids. The CDR3 is CSVEYTSVGYTF. Written as DNA, the CDR3 is TGCAGCGTTGAATACACATCGGTTGGCTACACCTTC.

V gene TRBV6-5 combines with J gene TRBJ2-6; D is unresolved. V dropped 6 bases and J dropped 4 bases, with 10 bases sitting between them. The CDR3 totals 14 residues. CDR1 and CDR2 (germline): MNHEY, SVGAGI. CDR3 bases: TGTGCCAGCAGCCCTAGTGCCGGGGCCAACGTCCTGACTTTC. This encodes CASSPSAGANVLTF.